This entry lists 8 T cell receptor beta chains sequenced from one sample in a study of cytomegalovirus exposure and HLA in healthy donors. PCR amplification relied on 60 Vbeta primers (plus 13 Jbeta primers). Profiled with immunoSEQ multiplex PCR; TCRdb holds only in-frame clones, not every one. Its table records just under 90,000 clones. The specimen was PBMCs. These receptors came from a girl aged 5 to 17 in good health and CMV-seropositive.

The rearrangement links TRBV4-1 to TRBJ2-7; 9 bases fit TRBD1. Germline loops: CDR1 MGHRA, CDR2 YSYEKL. V dropped 2 bases and J dropped 3; count of bases not matched to a gene: 11. This CDR3 has 17 amino acids. The CDR3: CASSQLKAGQGYYEQYF. CDR3 nucleotide sequence: TGCGCCAGCAGCCAACTCAAAGCGGGACAGGGCTACTACGAGCAGTACTTC.

This chain connects TRBV19 to TRBJ1-6; D gene ambiguous. V lost 3 bases and J 5 bases, leaving 8 bases between the germline ends. This CDR3 contains 14 residues. Germline values: CDR1 LNHDA, CDR2 SQIVND (reference sequence). This CDR3 is CASSIGGDNSPLHF. The CDR3 bases are TGTGCCAGTAGTATCGGCGGGGATAATTCACCCCTCCACTTT.

The chain joins TRBV29-1 to TRBJ1-1, with D uncertain. This CDR3 region has 11 residues. V gave up 4 bases and J gave up 8 bases, with 11 bases separating them. Germline V gene data show CDR1 as SQVTM and CDR2 as ANQGSEA. Written as DNA, the CDR3 is TGCAGCGTTGCTTCAGGTGGCGAAGCTTTCTTT. Protein sequence: CSVASGGEAFF. Looking up the rest from reference TRBV29-1 and TRBJ1-1 gives the full variable domain: SAVISQKPSRDICQRGTSLTIQCQVDSQVTMMFWYRQQPGQSLTLIATANQGSEATYESGFVIDKFPISRPNLTFSTLTVSNMSPEDSSIYLCSVASGGEAFFGQGTRLTVV.

J is TRBJ2-7 and V is TRBV6-4; 8 bases are a match to TRBD1. J lost 5 bases, V lost 6 bases, and 15 bases had no gene match. CDR3 length equals 16 residues. Germline CDR1 reads MRHNA; CDR2 reads SNTAGT. CDR3 sequence: CASSYDRGPGIHEQYF. The CDR3 nucleotides read TGTGCCAGCAGCTACGACAGGGGCCCAGGGATCCACGAGCAGTACTTC.

The chain carries TRBV2 and TRBJ1-5; 8 bases line up with TRBD1. The ends lost 8 bases at V and 12 bases at J; junction bases unmatched: 6. Germline-derived CDR1 and CDR2 are SNHLY and FYNNEI. The CDR3 spans 11 residues. Here the CDR3 DNA reads TGTGCCAGCTCCCCAGGGGGCGACCAGCATTTT. Protein sequence: CASSPGGDQHF.

This sequence joins TRBV4-3 and TRBJ2-1, with D hard to call. From germline, CDR1 is LGHNA and CDR2 YSLEER. The CDR3 consists of 16 residues. The V end was cut by 0 bases, the J end by 4 bases, with 13 bases between. CDR3 sequence (DNA): TGCGCCAGCAGCCAAGATCCACTACGGGTGTACAATGAGCAGTTCTTC. Translation gives CASSQDPLRVYNEQFF.

A word on this clone: Its ends do not fully match the called genes, so a read error is possible. This chain connects TRBV27 to TRBJ1-1; 9 nucleotides align to TRBD1. The germline gives CDR1 MNHEY, CDR2 SMNVEV (reference sequence). The length of the CDR3 is 14 residues. This chain's CDR3 is CASSPGQGNTEDFF. CDR3 coding DNA: TGTGCCAGCAGTCCAGGACAGGGGAACACTGAAGATTTCTTT.

The V call is TRBV30, the J call TRBJ1-1; no definite D call. With 2 bases removed from V and 3 bases from J, the gap between germline ends came to 7 bases. This CDR3 is 12 amino acids long. CDR1 GTSNPN and CDR2 SVGIG come from the germline V gene (reference sequence). Here the CDR3 DNA reads TGTGCCTGGAGTCAGATGGACACTGAAGCTTTCTTT. It yields the protein CAWSQMDTEAFF.